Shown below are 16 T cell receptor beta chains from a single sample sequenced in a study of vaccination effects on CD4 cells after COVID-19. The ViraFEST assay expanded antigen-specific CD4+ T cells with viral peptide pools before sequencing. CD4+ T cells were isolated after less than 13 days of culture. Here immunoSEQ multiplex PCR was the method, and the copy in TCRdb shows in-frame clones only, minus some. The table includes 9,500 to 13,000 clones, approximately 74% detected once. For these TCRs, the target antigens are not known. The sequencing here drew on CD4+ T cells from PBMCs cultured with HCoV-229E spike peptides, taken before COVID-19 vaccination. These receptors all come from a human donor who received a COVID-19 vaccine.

The CDR3 loop is CASSSPAGGQETQYF. CDR3 nucleotide sequence: TGTGCCAGCAGCTCCCCCGCGGGCGGACAAGAGACCCAGTACTTC. The rearrangement joins TRBV5-4 to TRBJ2-5; D might be TRBD2 (5 bases). This CDR3 spans 15 amino acids. The germline V and J ends were trimmed by 3 bases and 2 bases, with 14 bases remaining between them. Germline CDR1 is SGHNT and CDR2 is YYREEE (reference sequence).

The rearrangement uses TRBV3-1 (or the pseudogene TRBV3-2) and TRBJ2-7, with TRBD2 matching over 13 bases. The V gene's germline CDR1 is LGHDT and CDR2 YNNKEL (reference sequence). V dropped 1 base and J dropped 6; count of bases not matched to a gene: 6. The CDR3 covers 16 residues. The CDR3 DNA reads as TGTGCCAGCAGCCAAGCGAGACTAGCGGGAGGTCGCGAGCAGTACTTC. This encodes CASSQARLAGGREQYF.

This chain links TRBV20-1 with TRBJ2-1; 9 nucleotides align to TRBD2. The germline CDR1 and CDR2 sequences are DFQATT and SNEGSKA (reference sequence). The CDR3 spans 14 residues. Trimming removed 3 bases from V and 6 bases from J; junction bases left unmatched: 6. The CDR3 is CSASGLAGFNEQFF. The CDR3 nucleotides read TGCAGTGCTAGTGGGCTAGCGGGGTTCAATGAGCAGTTCTTC.

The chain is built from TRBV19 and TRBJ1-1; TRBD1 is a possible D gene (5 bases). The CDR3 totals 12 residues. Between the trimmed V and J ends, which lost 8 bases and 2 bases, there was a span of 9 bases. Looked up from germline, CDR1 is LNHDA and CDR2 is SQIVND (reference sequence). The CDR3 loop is CASARTNTEAFF. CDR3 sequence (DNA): TGTGCCAGTGCGCGGACAAACACTGAAGCTTTCTTT. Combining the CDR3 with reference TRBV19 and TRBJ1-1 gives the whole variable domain DGGITQSPKYLFRKEGQNVTLSCEQNLNHDAMYWYRQDPGQGLRLIYYSQIVNDFQKGDIAEGYSVSREKKESFPLTVTSAQKNPTAFYLCASARTNTEAFFGQGTRLTVV.

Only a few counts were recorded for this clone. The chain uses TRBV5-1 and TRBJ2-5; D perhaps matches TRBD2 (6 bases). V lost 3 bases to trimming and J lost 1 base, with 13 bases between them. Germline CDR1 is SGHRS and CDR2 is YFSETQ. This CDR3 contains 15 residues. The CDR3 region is CASSSGAGTQETQYF. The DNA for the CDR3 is TGCGCCAGCAGCTCCGGGGCGGGGACCCAAGAGACCCAGTACTTC.

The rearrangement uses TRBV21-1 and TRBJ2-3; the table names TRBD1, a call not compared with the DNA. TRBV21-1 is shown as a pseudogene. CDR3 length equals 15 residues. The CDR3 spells CASRNDRGPPDTQYF. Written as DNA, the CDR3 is TGTGCCAGCAGAAACGACAGGGGGCCCCCAGATACGCAGTATTTT.

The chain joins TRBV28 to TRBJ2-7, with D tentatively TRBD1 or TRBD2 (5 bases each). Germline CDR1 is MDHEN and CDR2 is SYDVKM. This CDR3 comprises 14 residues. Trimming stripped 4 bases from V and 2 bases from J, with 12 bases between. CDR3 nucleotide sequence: TGTGCCAGCAGTTCGAGGGGTAGGGCCTACGAGCAGTACTTC. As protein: CASSSRGRAYEQYF.

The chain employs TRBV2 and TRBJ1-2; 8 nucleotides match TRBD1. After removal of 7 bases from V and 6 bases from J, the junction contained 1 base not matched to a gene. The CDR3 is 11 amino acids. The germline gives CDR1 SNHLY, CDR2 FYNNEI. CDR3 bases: TGTGCCAGCAACAGGGGGGATGGCTACACCTTC. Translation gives CASNRGDGYTF.

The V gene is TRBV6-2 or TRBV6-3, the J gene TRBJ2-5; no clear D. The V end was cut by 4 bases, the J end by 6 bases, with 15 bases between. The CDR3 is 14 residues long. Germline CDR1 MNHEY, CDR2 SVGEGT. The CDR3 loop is CASSSTRMGKTQYF. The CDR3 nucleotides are TGTGCCAGCAGTTCCACCCGGATGGGAAAGACCCAGTACTTC.

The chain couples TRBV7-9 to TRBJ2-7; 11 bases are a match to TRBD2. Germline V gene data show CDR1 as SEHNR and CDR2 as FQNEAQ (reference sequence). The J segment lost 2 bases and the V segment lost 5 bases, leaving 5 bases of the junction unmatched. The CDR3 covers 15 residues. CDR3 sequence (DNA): TGTGCCAGCAGCCAAGGACTAGCGGGCACCTACGAGCAGTACTTC. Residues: CASSQGLAGTYEQYF.

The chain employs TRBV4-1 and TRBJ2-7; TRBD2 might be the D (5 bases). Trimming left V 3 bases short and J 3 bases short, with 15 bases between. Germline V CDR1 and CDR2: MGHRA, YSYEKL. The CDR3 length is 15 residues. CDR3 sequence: CASSQAIADYYEQYF. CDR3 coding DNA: TGCGCCAGCAGCCAGGCCATAGCCGACTACTACGAGCAGTACTTC.

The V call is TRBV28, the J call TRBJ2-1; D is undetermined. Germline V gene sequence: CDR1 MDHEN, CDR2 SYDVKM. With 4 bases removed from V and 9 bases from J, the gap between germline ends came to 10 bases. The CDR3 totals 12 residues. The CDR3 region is CASSWTLSEQFF. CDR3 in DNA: TGTGCCAGCAGTTGGACGCTCAGTGAGCAGTTCTTC.

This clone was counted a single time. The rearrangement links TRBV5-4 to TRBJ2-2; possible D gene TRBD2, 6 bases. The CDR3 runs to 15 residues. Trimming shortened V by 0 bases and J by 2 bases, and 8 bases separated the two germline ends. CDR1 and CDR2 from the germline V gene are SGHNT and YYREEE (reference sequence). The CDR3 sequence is CASSLEAGNTGELFF. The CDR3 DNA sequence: TGTGCCAGCAGCTTGGAGGCGGGAAACACCGGGGAGCTGTTTTTT.

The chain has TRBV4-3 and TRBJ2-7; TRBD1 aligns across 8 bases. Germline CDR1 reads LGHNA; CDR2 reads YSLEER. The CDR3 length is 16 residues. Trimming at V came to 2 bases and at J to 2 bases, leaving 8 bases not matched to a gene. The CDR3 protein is CASSQTLTGDTYEQYF. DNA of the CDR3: TGCGCCAGCAGCCAAACCCTGACAGGGGACACCTACGAGCAGTACTTC.

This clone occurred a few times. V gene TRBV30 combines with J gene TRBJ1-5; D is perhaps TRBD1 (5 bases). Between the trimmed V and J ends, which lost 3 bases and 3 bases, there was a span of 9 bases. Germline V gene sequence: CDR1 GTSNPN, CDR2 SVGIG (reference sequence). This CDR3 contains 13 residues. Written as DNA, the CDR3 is TGTGCCTGGAGCGGGGGTCCCAATCAGCCCCAGCATTTT. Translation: CAWSGGPNQPQHF. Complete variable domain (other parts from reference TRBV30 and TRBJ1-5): SQTIHQWPATLVQPVGSPLSLECTVEGTSNPNLYWYRQAAGRGLQLLFYSVGIGQISSEVPQNLSASRPQDRQFILSSKKLLLSDSGFYLCAWSGGPNQPQHFGDGTRLSIL.

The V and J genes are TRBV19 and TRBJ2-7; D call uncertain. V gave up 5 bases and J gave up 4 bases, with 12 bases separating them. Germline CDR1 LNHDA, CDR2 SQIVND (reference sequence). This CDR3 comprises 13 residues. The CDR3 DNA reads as TGTGCCAGTAGTTCCCCGGGCCCTTACGAGCAGTACTTC. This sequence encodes CASSSPGPYEQYF.